Listed here is a single T cell receptor beta chain. Its antigen is still unknown. Other DNA variants within this sample encode the same CDR3. Germline V gene lookup returns CDR1 ENHRY and CDR2 SYGVKD. Trimming pared 5 bases from V and 2 bases from J, leaving 12 bases between. The CDR3 contains 14 residues. Each cell subset's genomic DNA was divided evenly among several immunoSEQ plates. A 200 ng quantity of DNA, approximately 29,000 T cell genomes, went into the sorted-subset replicate PCRs. Only in-frame clones appear in the TCRdb table, and some are missing; sequencing was by immunoSEQ multiplex PCR. The table has some 2.4 million clones, over 85% seen once; the top ten hold around 0.4%. This record comes from a study of shared clonotypes between healthy human individuals. For the study at large: Each donor contributed plates that comprised three CD4 naive, three CD4 memory, two CD8 naive and one CD8 memory.

Overall study results and limits: Clonotype sharing levels among donors were expected to vary with sequencing depth.

The J gene is TRBJ2-5, the V gene TRBV10-3, with D tentatively TRBD2 (5 bases). This clonotype was obtained from a man younger than 35 in good health. Some clones in this sample may be carry-over from other donors' samples. The sample consisted of naive CD4+ T cells from PBMCs. Sample subset: CD45RA+ positively selected. CDR3 region: CAISPAGGQETQYF. CDR3 DNA: TGTGCCATCAGTCCTGCAGGAGGACAAGAGACCCAGTACTTC.